This is a list of T cell receptor beta chains from one sample in a study of beta chain features in type 1 diabetes. Sequenced by immunoSEQ multiplex PCR; TCRdb stores in-frame clones only, minus some. The table shows about 260,000 clones, with around 20% occurring only once. The sample was naive CD4+ T cells from blood. Source of these receptors: a woman between 40 and 55 years old with type 1 diabetes. CDR3s leave out the opening cysteine and the closing phenylalanine or tryptophan. Size tells how often a clone was seen (once, few, many) or the class of an expanded clone, and some rows leave it out.

clone size: -; V gene: TRBV27; J gene: TRBJ2-5; CDR3 protein: ASSLLAGGRETQY
clone size: -; V gene: TRBV7-2; J gene: TRBJ2-7; CDR3 protein: ASSYTDRGYEQY
clone size: few; V gene: TRBV2; J gene: TRBJ1-5; CDR3 protein: ASSVGEASSNQPQH
clone size: -; V gene: TRBV4-2; J gene: TRBJ1-6; CDR3 protein: ASSQVLDREIAPLH
clone size: few; V gene: TRBV9; J gene: TRBJ2-5; CDR3 protein: ASSADLAGAPY
clone size: -; V gene: TRBV20-1; J gene: TRBJ1-1; CDR3 protein: SASGGAAF
clone size: -; V gene: TRBV9; J gene: TRBJ2-3; CDR3 protein: ASSPSPSGTDTQY
clone size: few; V gene: TRBV18; J gene: TRBJ1-1; CDR3 protein: ASSGTGETEAF
clone size: -; V gene: TRBV5-1; J gene: TRBJ2-3; CDR3 protein: ASSLGTASTDTQY
clone size: few; V gene: TRBV27; J gene: TRBJ1-2; CDR3 protein: ASSSTGSDYGYT
clone size: -; V gene: TRBV5-1; J gene: TRBJ2-2; CDR3 protein: ASSYDQGTTGELF
clone size: -; V gene: TRBV19; J gene: TRBJ2-7; CDR3 protein: ASSISGYYEQY
clone size: few; V gene: TRBV7-2; J gene: TRBJ2-1; CDR3 protein: ASSLHPGRANEQF
clone size: -; V gene: TRBV4-1; J gene: TRBJ2-1; CDR3 protein: ASSQVGTGRSNEQF